These T cell receptor beta chains were read from a single sample in a study of cytomegalovirus exposure and HLA in healthy donors. The protocol was immunoSEQ multiplex PCR, while the TCRdb copy is restricted to in-frame clones and leaves out a portion. The data show 130,000 to 150,000 clones, and the top ten clones hold 0.8% to 1%. The material sequenced was PBMCs. The receptors here all came from a male donor in good health and CMV-seronegative. Each CDR3 is given with its conserved first and last residue. The order of the fields is D gene, V gene, J gene, CDR3 protein, CDR3 DNA. D genes are given only for firm matches.

d_call: NA
v_call: TRBV7-8
j_call: TRBJ2-7
cdr3_aa: CASSLAYWGQVNYEQYF
cdr3_nt: TGTGCCAGCAGCTTAGCGTATTGGGGGCAAGTTAACTACGAGCAGTACTTC

d_call: NA
v_call: TRBV19
j_call: TRBJ2-3
cdr3_aa: CASSPGGASTDTQYF
cdr3_nt: TGTGCCAGTAGCCCTGGGGGGGCTAGCACAGATACGCAGTATTTT

d_call: NA
v_call: TRBV27
j_call: TRBJ2-7
cdr3_aa: CASSITGFYEQYF
cdr3_nt: TGTGCCAGCAGTATCACAGGGTTCTACGAGCAGTACTTC

d_call: TRBD2
v_call: TRBV9
j_call: TRBJ2-1
cdr3_aa: CASSVLAGGDEQFF
cdr3_nt: TGTGCCAGCAGCGTACTAGCGGGAGGTGACGAGCAGTTCTTC

d_call: NA
v_call: TRBV19
j_call: TRBJ1-5
cdr3_aa: CATLGLREEGNQPQHF
cdr3_nt: TGTGCCACCCTTGGACTCCGGGAGGAAGGCAATCAGCCCCAGCATTTT

d_call: NA
v_call: TRBV4-3
j_call: TRBJ1-2
cdr3_aa: CASSQGGQRDGYTF
cdr3_nt: TGCGCCAGCAGCCAAGGTGGCCAGCGGGACGGCTACACCTTC

d_call: NA
v_call: TRBV7-9
j_call: TRBJ2-3
cdr3_aa: CASTKLTGLDTQYF
cdr3_nt: TGTGCCAGCACCAAGCTCACAGGGCTAGATACGCAGTATTTT

d_call: TRBD1
v_call: TRBV19
j_call: TRBJ2-3
cdr3_aa: CASSIDFGRGRSDTQYF
cdr3_nt: TGTGCCAGTAGTATAGATTTCGGCAGGGGGCGGTCAGATACGCAGTATTTT

d_call: TRBD1
v_call: TRBV2
j_call: TRBJ1-4
cdr3_aa: CASARDRGGEKLFF
cdr3_nt: TGTGCCAGCGCCCGGGACAGGGGAGGGGAAAAACTGTTTTTT

d_call: TRBD1
v_call: TRBV5-1
j_call: TRBJ1-6
cdr3_aa: CASSYSGTGGRNSPLHF
cdr3_nt: TGCGCCAGCAGCTATTCCGGGACAGGGGGCCGAAATTCACCCCTCCACTTT

d_call: NA
v_call: TRBV6-5
j_call: TRBJ1-2
cdr3_aa: CASSPYRARGYTF
cdr3_nt: TGTGCCAGCAGCCCTTACAGGGCGAGAGGCTACACCTTC

d_call: TRBD2
v_call: TRBV7-6
j_call: TRBJ2-1
cdr3_aa: CASSLNLAGGYNEQFF
cdr3_nt: TGTGCCAGCAGCTTAAACCTAGCGGGGGGCTACAATGAGCAGTTCTTC

d_call: TRBD2
v_call: TRBV7-3
j_call: TRBJ2-3
cdr3_aa: CASSSSGGLTDTQYF
cdr3_nt: TGTGCCAGCAGCTCCAGCGGGGGGCTCACAGATACGCAGTATTTT

d_call: TRBD1
v_call: TRBV2
j_call: TRBJ1-5
cdr3_aa: CASSGTGRNQPQHF
cdr3_nt: TGTGCCAGCAGTGGGACAGGGCGCAATCAGCCCCAGCATTTT

d_call: TRBD2
v_call: TRBV30
j_call: TRBJ2-7
cdr3_aa: CAWSVAGPEQYF
cdr3_nt: TGTGCCTGGAGTGTAGCGGGACCCGAGCAGTACTTC

d_call: NA
v_call: TRBV30
j_call: TRBJ2-7
cdr3_aa: CACNRDIPYEQYF
cdr3_nt: TGTGCCTGCAACCGGGACATCCCCTACGAGCAGTACTTC

d_call: TRBD2
v_call: TRBV10-3
j_call: TRBJ2-3
cdr3_aa: CAITPGGVTDTQYF
cdr3_nt: TGTGCCATCACGCCGGGAGGGGTCACAGATACGCAGTATTTT

d_call: NA
v_call: TRBV4-1
j_call: TRBJ1-5
cdr3_aa: CASSQDHPGTLGQPQHF
cdr3_nt: TGCGCCAGCAGCCAAGATCACCCCGGGACATTGGGGCAGCCCCAGCATTTT

d_call: NA
v_call: TRBV15
j_call: TRBJ2-5
cdr3_aa: CATSRDQGGGNFYQETQYF
cdr3_nt: TGTGCCACCAGCAGAGATCAGGGGGGAGGCAACTTCTACCAAGAGACCCAGTACTTC

d_call: NA
v_call: TRBV9
j_call: TRBJ2-3
cdr3_aa: CASSATGGYTDTQYF
cdr3_nt: TGTGCCAGCAGCGCAACAGGCGGATACACAGATACGCAGTATTTT

d_call: TRBD1
v_call: TRBV29-1
j_call: TRBJ1-2
cdr3_aa: CSGGGQGNYGYTF
cdr3_nt: TGCAGCGGAGGGGGACAGGGAAACTATGGCTACACCTTC

d_call: TRBD2
v_call: TRBV6-1
j_call: TRBJ2-1
cdr3_aa: CASSENMAGGPHEQFF
cdr3_nt: TGTGCCAGCAGTGAAAATATGGCGGGAGGGCCCCATGAGCAGTTCTTC

d_call: TRBD2
v_call: TRBV14
j_call: TRBJ2-1
cdr3_aa: CASSRQAGLAGGPRGGNEQFF
cdr3_nt: TGTGCCAGCAGCCGACAAGCCGGACTAGCGGGAGGGCCAAGAGGAGGCAATGAGCAGTTCTTC

d_call: NA
v_call: TRBV11-2
j_call: TRBJ1-2
cdr3_aa: CASSPILREGYTF
cdr3_nt: TGTGCCAGCAGCCCGATTTTACGGGAGGGCTACACCTTC

d_call: NA
v_call: TRBV18
j_call: TRBJ1-6
cdr3_aa: CASSPDRTYASPLHF
cdr3_nt: TGTGCCAGCTCACCAGACAGGACCTACGCCTCACCCCTCCACTTT

d_call: NA
v_call: TRBV19
j_call: TRBJ2-7
cdr3_aa: CASSIGRGYEQYF
cdr3_nt: TGTGCCAGTAGTATAGGTAGGGGATACGAGCAGTACTTC

d_call: NA
v_call: TRBV19
j_call: TRBJ1-3
cdr3_aa: CASTLGRDNSGNTIYF
cdr3_nt: TGTGCCAGTACCTTGGGGAGGGACAACTCTGGAAACACCATATATTTT

d_call: TRBD2
v_call: TRBV5-1
j_call: TRBJ2-5
cdr3_aa: CASSLASGRGETQYF
cdr3_nt: TGCGCCAGCAGCTTGGCTAGCGGGAGAGGGGAGACCCAGTACTTC

d_call: TRBD2
v_call: TRBV4-1
j_call: TRBJ2-2
cdr3_aa: CASSQEGWRGGLRSRELFF
cdr3_nt: TGCGCCAGCAGCCAAGAAGGGTGGCGGGGGGGCCTTCGAAGCCGGGAGCTGTTTTTT

d_call: TRBD2
v_call: TRBV19
j_call: TRBJ2-7
cdr3_aa: CASSITGLVSYEQYF
cdr3_nt: TGTGCCAGTAGTATCACTGGACTAGTCTCCTACGAGCAGTACTTC

d_call: NA
v_call: TRBV2
j_call: TRBJ1-2
cdr3_aa: CASSERAGANYGYTF
cdr3_nt: TGTGCCAGCAGTGAAAGGGCGGGGGCTAACTATGGCTACACCTTC

d_call: NA
v_call: TRBV7-9
j_call: TRBJ2-3
cdr3_aa: CASSLLLTSTDTQYF
cdr3_nt: TGTGCCAGCAGCTTACTCTTGACTAGCACAGATACGCAGTATTTT

d_call: NA
v_call: TRBV18
j_call: TRBJ2-5
cdr3_aa: CASSPKETAQETQYF
cdr3_nt: TGTGCCAGCTCACCAAAGGAGACAGCCCAAGAGACCCAGTACTTC

d_call: NA
v_call: TRBV4-3
j_call: TRBJ1-1
cdr3_aa: CASSQDDLRGNTEAFF
cdr3_nt: TGCGCCAGCAGCCAAGATGACCTTCGGGGGAACACTGAAGCTTTCTTT

d_call: NA
v_call: TRBV7-9
j_call: TRBJ1-2
cdr3_aa: CASSKSRGVIYGYTF
cdr3_nt: TGTGCCAGCAGCAAGAGCAGGGGAGTCATTTATGGCTACACCTTC

d_call: NA
v_call: TRBV6-5
j_call: TRBJ2-7
cdr3_aa: CASNPLEARNEQYF
cdr3_nt: TGTGCCAGCAATCCACTAGAAGCGAGGAACGAGCAGTACTTC

d_call: NA
v_call: TRBV27
j_call: TRBJ1-4
cdr3_aa: CASSLSGGSGEKLFF
cdr3_nt: TGTGCCAGCAGTTTATCGGGGGGGTCAGGGGAAAAACTGTTTTTT

d_call: TRBD1
v_call: TRBV6-1
j_call: TRBJ2-1
cdr3_aa: CASTLDRGLINEQFF
cdr3_nt: TGTGCCAGCACCCTGGACAGGGGGCTGATAAATGAGCAGTTCTTC

d_call: NA
v_call: TRBV4-1
j_call: TRBJ1-3
cdr3_aa: CASSQFDRISGNTIYF
cdr3_nt: TGCGCCAGCAGCCAATTCGACAGAATCTCTGGAAACACCATATATTTT

d_call: TRBD1
v_call: TRBV5-4
j_call: TRBJ1-1
cdr3_aa: CASSRDRATEAFF
cdr3_nt: TGTGCCAGCAGCCGAGACAGGGCCACTGAAGCTTTCTTT

d_call: TRBD1
v_call: TRBV7-8
j_call: TRBJ2-7
cdr3_aa: CASSLGKGQWFYEQYF
cdr3_nt: TGTGCCAGCAGCTTAGGGAAGGGACAGTGGTTCTACGAGCAGTACTTC

d_call: TRBD1
v_call: TRBV7-2
j_call: TRBJ2-1
cdr3_aa: CASSSAGQGINEQFF
cdr3_nt: TGTGCCAGCAGCTCGGCGGGACAGGGGATTAATGAGCAGTTCTTC

d_call: TRBD2
v_call: TRBV5-6
j_call: TRBJ2-2
cdr3_aa: CASSFSRIAGVETGELFF
cdr3_nt: TGTGCCAGCAGCTTTTCTCGGATAGCGGGAGTTGAGACCGGGGAGCTGTTTTTT

d_call: NA
v_call: TRBV5-1
j_call: TRBJ1-1
cdr3_aa: CASSLYQGLTEAFF
cdr3_nt: TGCGCCAGCAGCTTGTACCAGGGGTTAACTGAAGCTTTCTTT

d_call: NA
v_call: TRBV14
j_call: TRBJ2-7
cdr3_aa: CASSHGGAGAYEQYF
cdr3_nt: TGTGCCAGCAGCCACGGCGGGGCCGGGGCCTACGAGCAGTACTTC

d_call: TRBD1
v_call: TRBV27
j_call: TRBJ2-7
cdr3_aa: CASSFGTGYEQYF
cdr3_nt: TGTGCCAGCAGTTTCGGGACAGGGTATGAGCAGTACTTC

d_call: TRBD1
v_call: TRBV6-1
j_call: TRBJ1-6
cdr3_aa: CASSPQGFNNSPLHF
cdr3_nt: TGTGCCAGCAGTCCACAGGGGTTTAATAATTCACCCCTCCACTTT

d_call: NA
v_call: TRBV6-1
j_call: TRBJ1-5
cdr3_aa: CASSKRMGNQPQHF
cdr3_nt: TGTGCCAGCTCAAAGAGGATGGGCAATCAGCCCCAGCATTTT